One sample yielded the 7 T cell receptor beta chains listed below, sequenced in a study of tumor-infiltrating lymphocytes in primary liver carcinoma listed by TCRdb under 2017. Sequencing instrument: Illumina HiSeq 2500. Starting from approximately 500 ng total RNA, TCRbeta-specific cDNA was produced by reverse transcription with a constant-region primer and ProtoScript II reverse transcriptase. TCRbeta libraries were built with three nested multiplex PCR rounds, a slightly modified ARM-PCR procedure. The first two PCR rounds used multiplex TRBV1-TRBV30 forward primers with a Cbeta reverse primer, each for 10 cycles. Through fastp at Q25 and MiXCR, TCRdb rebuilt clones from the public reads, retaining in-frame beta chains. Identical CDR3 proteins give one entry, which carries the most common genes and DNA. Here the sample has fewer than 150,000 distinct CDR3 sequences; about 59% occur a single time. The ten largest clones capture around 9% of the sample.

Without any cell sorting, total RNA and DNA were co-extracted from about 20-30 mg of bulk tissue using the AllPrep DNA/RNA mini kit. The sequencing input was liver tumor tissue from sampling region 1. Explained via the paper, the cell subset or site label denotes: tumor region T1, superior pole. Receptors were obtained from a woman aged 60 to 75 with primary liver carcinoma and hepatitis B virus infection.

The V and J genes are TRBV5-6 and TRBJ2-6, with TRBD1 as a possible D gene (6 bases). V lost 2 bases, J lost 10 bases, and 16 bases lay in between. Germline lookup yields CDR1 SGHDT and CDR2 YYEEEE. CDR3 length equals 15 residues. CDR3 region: CASSFKQGITNVLTF. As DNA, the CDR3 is TGTGCCAGCAGCTTTAAACAGGGCATCACGAACGTCCTGACTTTC.

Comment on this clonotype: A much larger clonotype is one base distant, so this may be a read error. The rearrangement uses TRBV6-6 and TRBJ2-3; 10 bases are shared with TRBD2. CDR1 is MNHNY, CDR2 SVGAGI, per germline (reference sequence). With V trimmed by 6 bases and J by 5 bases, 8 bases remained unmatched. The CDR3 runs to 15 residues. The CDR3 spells CASSPSTSGKDTQYF. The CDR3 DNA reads TGTGCCAGCAGCCCCTCTACTAGCGGGAAAGATACGCAGTATTTT.

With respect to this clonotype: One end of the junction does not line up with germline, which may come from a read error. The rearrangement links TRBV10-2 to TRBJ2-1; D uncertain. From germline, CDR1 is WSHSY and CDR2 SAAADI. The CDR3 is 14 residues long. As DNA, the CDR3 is TGCGCGAGCAAGGCTCCCCTACAGAGCAATGAGCAGTTCTTC. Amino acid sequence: CASKAPLQSNEQFF.

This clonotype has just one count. CDR3 loop: CASRPAWESSYEQYF. CDR3 DNA: TGTGCCAGCAGACCAGCATGGGAGAGCTCCTACGAGCAGTACTTC. This rearrangement joins TRBV11-2 to TRBJ2-7; D perhaps matches TRBD2 (5 bases). CDR3 length equals 15 residues. Trimming cost V 6 bases and J 0 bases, with 15 bases left between them. In germline, CDR1 is SGHAT, CDR2 FQNNGV.

DNA for the CDR3: TGCAGTGCTACCAGGGGGGGGCAGAGAGGCTACACCTTC. Translating it yields CSATRGGQRGYTF. This sequence joins TRBV20-1 and TRBJ1-2, with 7 bases lining up with TRBD1. Losses at the gene ends were 4 bases for V and 8 bases for J; bases not matched to a gene: 10. The CDR3 loop spans 13 amino acids. Germline V gives CDR1 DFQATT, CDR2 SNEGSKA (reference sequence).

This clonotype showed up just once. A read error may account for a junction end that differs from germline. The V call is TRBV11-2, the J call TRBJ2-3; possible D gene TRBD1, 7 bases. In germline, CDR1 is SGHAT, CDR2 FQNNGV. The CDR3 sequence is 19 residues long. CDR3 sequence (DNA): TGTGCCAGCAGCTTCCCCTGGGGTCCCATCGGGAGTGGGACAGATACACAGTATTTT. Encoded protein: CASSFPWGPIGSGTDTQYF.

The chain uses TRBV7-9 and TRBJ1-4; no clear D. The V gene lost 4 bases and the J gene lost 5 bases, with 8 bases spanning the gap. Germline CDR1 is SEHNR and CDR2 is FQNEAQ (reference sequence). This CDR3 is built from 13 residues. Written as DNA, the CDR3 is TGTGCCAGCAGCTGGGAGGGCAATGAAAAACTGTTTTTT. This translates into CASSWEGNEKLFF.